The 9 T cell receptor beta chains reported below all come from one sample, sequenced in a study of control samples from healthy donors and cancer patients. The table came from immunoSEQ multiplex PCR; TCRdb's copy has only in-frame clones and leaves some out. This sample's table reports under 200,000 clones. The sample consisted of blood. These TCRs come from a woman aged 25 to 39 in good health.

The chain has TRBV28 and TRBJ2-7; D is perhaps TRBD1 (6 bases). The CDR3 covers 17 residues. Trimming took off 6 bases at V and 2 bases at J, with 23 bases between the two ends. Germline V gives CDR1 MDHEN, CDR2 SYDVKM. The CDR3 DNA is TGTGCCAGCAGCTCCATATTACAGGGTGATTTTCCCTACGAGCAGTACTTC. Translating it yields CASSSILQGDFPYEQYF.

The V gene is TRBV7-9, the J gene TRBJ2-7; 8 bases fit TRBD1. Trimming removed 5 bases from V and 3 bases from J; junction bases left unmatched: 9. This CDR3 has 15 amino acids. In germline, CDR1 is SEHNR, CDR2 FQNEAQ (reference sequence). CDR3 protein: CASSIKGQGDYEQYF. Written as DNA, the CDR3 is TGTGCCAGCAGCATAAAAGGACAGGGAGACTACGAGCAGTACTTC.

The chain has TRBV4-2 and TRBJ1-2; tentatively, D is TRBD1 (5 bases). CDR1 is LGHNA, CDR2 YNFKEQ, per germline. V was pared by 5 bases and J by 2 bases, with 9 bases between. This CDR3 has 13 residues. The CDR3 here is CASSNEGNYGYTF. The CDR3, as DNA: TGTGCCAGCAGCAACGAGGGGAACTATGGCTACACCTTC.

The CDR3 loop reads CASSYSLNTGELFF. DNA of the CDR3: TGTGCCAGCAGTTACTCCCTAAACACCGGGGAGCTGTTTTTT. The chain links TRBV6-2 or TRBV6-3 to TRBJ2-2; D gene uncertain. Trimming left V 0 bases short and J 2 bases short, with 4 bases between. Germline-derived CDR1 and CDR2 are MNHEY and SVGEGT. The CDR3 covers 14 residues.

The chain recombines TRBV4-1 with TRBJ1-5; D is perhaps TRBD1 (5 bases). Germline values: CDR1 MGHRA, CDR2 YSYEKL. The CDR3 sequence is 15 residues long. V was trimmed by 6 bases and J by 0 bases, leaving 12 bases between them. The CDR3 here is CASRGTETSNQPQHF. The CDR3 coding sequence is TGCGCCAGCAGAGGGACTGAGACTAGCAATCAGCCCCAGCATTTT.

The V call is TRBV27, the J call TRBJ1-5, with 8 bases aligning to TRBD1. CDR3 size: 16 residues. After removal of 6 bases from V and 5 bases from J, the junction contained 12 bases not matched to a gene. The V gene's germline CDR1 is MNHEY and CDR2 SMNVEV (reference sequence). The chain's CDR3 is CASRLTGGWSYQPQHF. The CDR3 DNA reads TGTGCCAGCAGGCTTACAGGGGGATGGAGTTATCAGCCCCAGCATTTT.

V gene TRBV4-2 combines with J gene TRBJ2-1; D gene ambiguous. Germline CDR1 and CDR2: LGHNA and YNFKEQ. The length of the CDR3 is 12 residues. The V end lost 3 bases, the J end lost 6 bases, and 6 bases lay between the germline ends. The CDR3 DNA reads TGTGCCAGCAGCCAGGTGGGCAATGAGCAGTTCTTC. It codes for CASSQVGNEQFF.

The chain carries TRBV27 and TRBJ1-1; D possibly corresponds to TRBD1 (5 bases). Germline assignment: CDR1 MNHEY and CDR2 SMNVEV (reference sequence). The CDR3 is 15 residues long. V shed 1 base and J shed 0 bases, with 9 bases lying between them. CDR3 bases: TGTGCCAGCAGTTTATTTTGGGGGGTGAACACTGAAGCTTTCTTT. Protein sequence: CASSLFWGVNTEAFF.

This rearrangement joins TRBV18 to TRBJ1-2, with TRBD1 matching over 8 bases. Germline loops: CDR1 KGHSH, CDR2 LQKENI. CDR3 size: 15 residues. V dropped 0 bases and J dropped 8; count of bases not matched to a gene: 8. The CDR3 here is CASSPPTGEYRGYTF. CDR3 nucleotides: TGTGCCAGCTCACCACCGACAGGGGAATATAGGGGCTACACCTTC.